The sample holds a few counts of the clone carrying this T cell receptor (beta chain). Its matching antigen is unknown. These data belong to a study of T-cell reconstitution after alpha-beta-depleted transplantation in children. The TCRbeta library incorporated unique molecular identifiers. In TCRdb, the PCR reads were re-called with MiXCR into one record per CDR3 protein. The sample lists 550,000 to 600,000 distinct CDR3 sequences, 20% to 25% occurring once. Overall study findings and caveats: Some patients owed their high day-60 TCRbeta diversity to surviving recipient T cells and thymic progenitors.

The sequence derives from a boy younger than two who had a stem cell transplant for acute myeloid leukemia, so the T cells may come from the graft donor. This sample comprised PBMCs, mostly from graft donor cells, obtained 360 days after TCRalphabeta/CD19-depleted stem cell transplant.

CDR3 sequence reads: CASSLGPGQSSYEQYF. CDR3 nucleotide sequence: TGCGCCAGCAGCTTGGGCCCGGGACAGAGCTCCTACGAGCAGTACTTC. This sequence joins TRBV5-1 and TRBJ2-7; 7 bases are shared with TRBD1. With V trimmed by 0 bases and J by 0 bases, 6 bases remained unmatched. The V gene's germline CDR1 is SGHRS and CDR2 YFSETQ. CDR3 length: 16 residues.